The 27 T cell receptor beta chains below come from one sample, sequenced in a study of glioma-infiltrating T cells. TCR alpha and beta CDR3 regions were amplified from RNA using iRepertoire nested multiplex PCR. TCRdb re-derived calls from the multiplex PCR reads in MiXCR, one entry per CDR3 protein. The sample holds around 170,000 distinct CDR3 sequences, around 40% seen once. Sequencing input: glioma tissue, nonneoplastic brain tissue, or PBMCs (not recorded which). The receptors stem from a human donor with low-grade glioma or glioblastoma, undergoing nonglioma brain surgery, or in good health (not recorded which).

Comments on this clonotype: A read error is possible here, since a much larger clone lies one base away. The gene calls are TRBV20-1 and TRBJ2-1; D ambiguous. The V gene lost 6 bases and the J gene lost 8 bases, with 20 bases spanning the gap. This CDR3 spans 14 amino acids. In germline, CDR1 is DFQATT, CDR2 SNEGSKA (reference sequence). This CDR3 is CSAQEATMDDEQFF. The CDR3 DNA is TGCAGTGCCCAAGAGGCAACCATGGATGATGAGCAGTTCTTC.

A few counts support this clonotype. CDR3 amino acids: CASSFLSSDGTQYF. The CDR3 bases are TGTGCCAGCAGTTTTCTGTCCAGTGACGGTACGCAGTATTTT. The J gene is TRBJ2-3, the V gene TRBV28; D is unclear. The CDR3 consists of 14 residues. The V gene lost 3 bases and the J gene lost 8 bases, with 15 bases spanning the gap. The germline V gene encodes CDR1 MDHEN and CDR2 SYDVKM.

This clonotype was detected only a few times. This rearrangement joins TRBV28 to TRBJ1-4, with D perhaps matching TRBD1 (5 bases). The germline V gene encodes CDR1 MDHEN and CDR2 SYDVKM. This CDR3 region has 14 residues. Trimming stripped 9 bases from V and 6 bases from J, with 17 bases between. As DNA, the CDR3 is TGTGCCAGTGACGGGGGGGGTCAGGATGAAAAACTGTTTTTT. It encodes CASDGGGQDEKLFF.

Turning to this clonotype: This may come from a read error, since a much larger clone is one base off. The chain couples TRBV3-1 to TRBJ1-5; D gene uncertain. Germline V gives CDR1 LGHDT, CDR2 YNNKEL (reference sequence). With 1 base removed from V and 4 bases from J, the gap between germline ends came to 11 bases. The CDR3 loop spans 15 amino acids. CDR3 nucleotide sequence: TGTGCCAGCAGCCAAGGCGGACGCGAAAATCAGCCCCAGCATTTT. Amino acids: CASSQGGRENQPQHF.

This clonotype was detected only a few times. The chain links TRBV7-9 to TRBJ2-3; 12 positions match TRBD2. The CDR3 has 18 amino acids. V dropped 0 bases and J dropped 4; count of bases not matched to a gene: 8. The germline V gene has CDR1 SEHNR and CDR2 FQNEAQ (reference sequence). The CDR3 coding sequence is TGTGCCAGCAGCTTAGCGCTAGCGGGAGGGCCGCGGGCAGATACGCAGTATTTT. This codes for CASSLALAGGPRADTQYF.

CDR3 sequence: CASGVTDTQYF. CDR3 DNA sequence: TGTGCCAGCGGGGTCACAGATACGCAGTATTTT. V and J are TRBV2 and TRBJ2-3; no clear D gene. Germline loops: CDR1 SNHLY, CDR2 FYNNEI. V gave up 8 bases and J gave up 2 bases, with 5 bases separating them. The CDR3 length is 11 residues.

In this sample, this clonotype turned up a few times. The V call is TRBV6-6, the J call TRBJ2-2; the D gene is possibly TRBD2 (5 bases). The length of the CDR3 is 14 residues. Germline CDR1 and CDR2: MNHNY and SVGAGI (reference sequence). Trimming shortened V by 2 bases and J by 7 bases, and 11 bases separated the two germline ends. The CDR3 nucleotides are TGTGCCAGCAGTTACAAGAGGGAAGGCGGGGAGCTGTTTTTT. Translated, it gives CASSYKREGGELFF.

V usage is TRBV3-1 and J usage is TRBJ1-1; 7 nucleotides align to TRBD1. CDR1 and CDR2 (germline): LGHDT, YNNKEL (reference sequence). CDR3 length equals 14 residues. V gave up 5 bases and J gave up 7 bases; unmatched junction bases: 10. The CDR3 sequence is CASSLVLGGNEAFF. The CDR3 DNA follows: TGTGCCAGCAGCTTGGTTCTAGGGGGCAATGAAGCTTTCTTT. Together with reference TRBV3-1 and TRBJ1-1, the CDR3 gives the full variable domain: DTAVSQTPKYLVTQMGNDKSIKCEQNLGHDTMYWYKQDSKKFLKIMFSYNNKELIINETVPNRFSPKSPDKAHLNLHINSLELGDSAVYFCASSLVLGGNEAFFGQGTRLTVV.

This clonotype was found many times. This chain joins TRBV19 and TRBJ1-2, with 7 bases aligning to TRBD1. Germline V gives CDR1 LNHDA, CDR2 SQIVND (reference sequence). This CDR3 comprises 14 residues. V shed 4 bases, J shed 7 bases, and the junction held 9 bases outside the gene matches. The CDR3 here is CASSTTNRGSGYTF. The CDR3 DNA reads TGTGCCAGTAGTACCACGAACAGGGGTAGTGGCTACACCTTC.

The chain combines TRBV5-1 with TRBJ1-1; 10 nucleotides align to TRBD1. This CDR3 is built from 14 residues. J was trimmed by 11 bases and V by 0 bases; bases with no gene match: 7. Germline assignment: CDR1 SGHRS and CDR2 YFSETQ. CDR3 protein: CASSLDRGQGWAFF. The CDR3 region has the DNA TGCGCCAGCAGCTTGGATCGGGGACAGGGGTGGGCTTTCTTT.

The chain is built from TRBV12-3 or TRBV12-4 and TRBJ2-1; 7 bases are shared with TRBD2. The CDR3 sequence is 17 residues long. Trimming cost V 3 bases and J 7 bases; bases outside gene matches: 15. The DNA for the CDR3 is TGTGCCAGCAGTTTCGAAGGACTAGTAAGGTTGGGGAATGAGCAGTTCTTC. This translates into CASSFEGLVRLGNEQFF.

The chain joins TRBV12-3 or TRBV12-4 to TRBJ1-5, with D unresolved. The V end was cut by 6 bases, the J end by 0 bases, with 12 bases between. CDR3 length: 15 amino acids. The CDR3 is CASSRTRTSNQPQHF. The CDR3 DNA sequence: TGTGCCAGCAGCCGTACAAGGACTAGCAATCAGCCCCAGCATTTT.

Note on this clonotype: A much larger clonotype is one base distant, so this may be a read error. The chain couples TRBV7-2 to TRBJ1-1; no reliable D call. The germline CDR1 and CDR2 sequences are SGHTA and FQGNSA. The CDR3 is made up of 15 amino acids. The ends were cut back, 7 bases at V and 0 bases at J, with 15 bases in the middle. DNA for the CDR3: TGTGCCAGCAACCCCGTTGGGCGTATGAACACTGAAGCTTTCTTT. Its translation: CASNPVGRMNTEAFF. The full variable domain, rest sourced from reference TRBV7-2 and TRBJ1-1, is GAGVSQSPSNKVTEKGKDVELRCDPISGHTALYWYRQSLGQGLEFLIYFQGNSAPDKSGLPSDRFSAERTGGSVSTLTIQRTQQEDSAVYLCASNPVGRMNTEAFFGQGTRLTVV.

This clonotype has at least ten counts. The chain recombines TRBV20-1 with TRBJ2-7, with D perhaps TRBD1 (5 bases). Per germline, CDR1 DFQATT and CDR2 SNEGSKA (reference sequence). The CDR3 sequence is 11 residues long. V shed 3 bases and J shed 4 bases, with 7 bases lying between them. The CDR3: CSASDRYEQYF. The CDR3 nucleotides are TGCAGTGCTAGCGACAGATACGAGCAGTACTTC.

Regarding this clonotype: The junction and the germline gene differ at one end; a read error may be behind it. The chain links TRBV20-1 to TRBJ2-1, with 11 bases lining up with TRBD2. This CDR3 is built from 14 residues. Germline CDR1 DFQATT, CDR2 SNEGSKA (reference sequence). The CDR3 bases are TGCAGTGCTATAGGGACTAGCGGCTTAACGGAGCAGTCCTTC. Translation: CSAIGTSGLTEQSF.

Concerning this clonotype: A clone one base away is much larger, so this may be a read error. The chain has TRBV3-1 and TRBJ1-1; D is undetermined. Per germline, CDR1 LGHDT and CDR2 YNNKEL (reference sequence). The CDR3 consists of 13 residues. CDR3 sequence (DNA): TGTGCCAGCAGACAAGTTAGTGGCACTGAAGCTTTCTTT. Its protein product is CASRQVSGTEAFF.

The rearrangement joins TRBV24-1 to TRBJ1-1; 7 nucleotides align to TRBD1. The CDR3 totals 16 residues. Losses at the gene ends were 8 bases for V and 7 bases for J; bases not matched to a gene: 18. Germline CDR1 reads KGHDR; CDR2 reads SFDVKD. The CDR3 here is CATIETGTERRNEAFF. CDR3 sequence (DNA): TGTGCCACCATTGAAACCGGGACAGAGAGGCGGAATGAAGCTTTCTTT.

This clonotype was counted at least ten times. The rearrangement joins TRBV28 to TRBJ1-5; TRBD1 might be the D (5 bases). The CDR3 loop spans 14 amino acids. Trimming left V 2 bases short and J 5 bases short, with 10 bases between. Germline values: CDR1 MDHEN, CDR2 SYDVKM. In DNA form, the CDR3 reads TGTGCCAGCAGTTTACGGCAGGGAGATCAGCCCCAGCATTTT. Its protein is CASSLRQGDQPQHF.

On this clonotype: This may be a read error, as it is one base from a much larger clone. The gene calls are TRBV20-1 and TRBJ2-1; 10 positions match TRBD2. CDR1 is DFQATT and CDR2 is SNEGSKA in the germline V gene (reference sequence). V lost 8 bases, J lost 6 bases, and 10 bases stayed unmatched. The CDR3 extends over 14 amino acids. This chain's CDR3 is CSSLSGRGSNEQFF. CDR3 DNA: TGCAGTTCATTAAGCGGGAGGGGAAGCAATGAGCAGTTCTTC.

In the case of this clonotype: This sequence may be a read error, since a much larger clone differs from it by one base. The chain links TRBV6-1 to TRBJ2-2, with a possible D match to TRBD1 (6 bases). CDR1 and CDR2 (germline): MNHNS, SASEGT. This CDR3 comprises 13 residues. The V end was cut by 11 bases, the J end by 4 bases, with 14 bases between. CDR3 sequence reads: CAGMDSSTGELFF. The CDR3, as DNA: TGTGCCGGCATGGACAGTTCCACCGGGGAGCTGTTTTTT.

This clonotype occurred a few times. A much larger clone differs from this one at a single base, so this may be a read error. The chain employs TRBV7-2 and TRBJ2-3; D may match TRBD1 or TRBD2 (7 bases each). V lost 5 bases and J lost 3, with 15 bases in between. The CDR3 has 15 amino acids. Per the germline V gene, CDR1 is SGHTA and CDR2 is FQGNSA. The CDR3 sequence is CASSQGGALTDTQYF. DNA for the CDR3: TGTGCCAGCAGCCAGGGGGGGGCTTTAACAGATACGCAGTATTTT.

As concerns this clonotype: A much larger clone sits a single nucleotide away, making a read error possible. The chain couples TRBV24-1 to TRBJ2-7; 7 bases align to TRBD2. V was pared by 11 bases and J by 3 bases, with 18 bases of the junction left unmatched. The CDR3 extends over 16 amino acids. Looked up from germline, CDR1 is KGHDR and CDR2 is SFDVKD. The CDR3 loop reads CASTSGGGVWNYEQYF. Here the CDR3 DNA reads TGTGCCAGCACCTCGGGAGGTGGGGTGTGGAACTACGAGCAGTACTTC.

This chain links TRBV29-1 with TRBJ2-7, with TRBD1 identical over 7 bases. With V trimmed by 1 base and J by 2 bases, 2 bases remained unmatched. The CDR3 consists of 13 residues. The germline V gene has CDR1 SQVTM and CDR2 ANQGSEA. CDR3 DNA sequence: TGCAGCGTTGAAGGACAGGGAGCCTACGAGCAGTACTTC. This translates into CSVEGQGAYEQYF.

This sequence joins TRBV30 and TRBJ2-1; 7 nucleotides match TRBD1. Germline values: CDR1 GTSNPN, CDR2 SVGIG (reference sequence). V was clipped by 3 bases and J by 5 bases; unmatched bases: 10. CDR3 length: 15 amino acids. The CDR3 DNA reads TGTGCCTGGAGCGCTGGGAGAGGGGGCCACAATGAGCAGTTCTTC. Its translation: CAWSAGRGGHNEQFF.

This clonotype turned up a few times. The genes are TRBV29-1 and TRBJ1-5, with a possible D match to TRBD1 (5 bases). Trimming took 5 bases from V and 6 from J, leaving 11 bases between them. Germline CDR1 reads SQVTM; CDR2 reads ANQGSEA. The CDR3 runs to 12 residues. In DNA, the CDR3 is TGCAGCGTTCAGGGTGCGGGTCAGCCCCAGCATTTT. Protein sequence: CSVQGAGQPQHF.

As concerns this clonotype: A clone one base away is much larger, so this may be a read error. The chain has TRBV27 and TRBJ2-3; the D gene is possibly TRBD2 (5 bases). From germline, CDR1 is MNHEY and CDR2 SMNVEV (reference sequence). The V gene lost 6 bases and the J gene lost 3 bases, with 10 bases spanning the gap. This CDR3 contains 13 residues. The CDR3 sequence: CASRHTRTDTQYF. The DNA for the CDR3 is TGTGCCAGCAGGCATACTAGGACAGATACGCAGTATTTT.

This clonotype occurred many times. The chain uses TRBV20-1 and TRBJ2-3; TRBD2 matches at 7 bases. Germline V gives CDR1 DFQATT, CDR2 SNEGSKA (reference sequence). After removal of 5 bases from V and 1 base from J, the junction contained 0 bases not matched to a gene. The CDR3 runs to 12 residues. For the CDR3, the DNA is TGCAGTGCTCTAGCGGGCACAGATACGCAGTATTTT. Its protein is CSALAGTDTQYF.